This T cell receptor beta chain emerged from a study of blood T cell repertoires in COVID-19. Across the study: T cells, B-cell-depleted T cells, or PBMCs provided the cDNA or gDNA that served as material.

TCRdb keeps only in-frame clones here, not all; method: immunoSEQ multiplex PCR. The data hold about 230,000 clones, with 86% observed a single time. Germline CDR1 reads SGHTA; CDR2 reads FQGTGA. With V trimmed by 5 bases and J by 3 bases, 8 bases remained unmatched. This CDR3 contains 15 residues. Participants had their cohort set by participant-reported clinical history. V is TRBV7-3 and J is TRBJ2-7; the match to TRBD1 covers 9 bases. The receptor was derived from a woman between 45 and 65 years old in a cohort exposed to, infected with or recovered from COVID-19 (not recorded which). Material: PBMCs or T cells enriched from blood (not recorded which). Here the CDR3 reads CASSLMRGQGYEQYF. The CDR3, as DNA: TGTGCCAGCAGCCTTATGAGGGGACAGGGCTACGAGCAGTACTTC.